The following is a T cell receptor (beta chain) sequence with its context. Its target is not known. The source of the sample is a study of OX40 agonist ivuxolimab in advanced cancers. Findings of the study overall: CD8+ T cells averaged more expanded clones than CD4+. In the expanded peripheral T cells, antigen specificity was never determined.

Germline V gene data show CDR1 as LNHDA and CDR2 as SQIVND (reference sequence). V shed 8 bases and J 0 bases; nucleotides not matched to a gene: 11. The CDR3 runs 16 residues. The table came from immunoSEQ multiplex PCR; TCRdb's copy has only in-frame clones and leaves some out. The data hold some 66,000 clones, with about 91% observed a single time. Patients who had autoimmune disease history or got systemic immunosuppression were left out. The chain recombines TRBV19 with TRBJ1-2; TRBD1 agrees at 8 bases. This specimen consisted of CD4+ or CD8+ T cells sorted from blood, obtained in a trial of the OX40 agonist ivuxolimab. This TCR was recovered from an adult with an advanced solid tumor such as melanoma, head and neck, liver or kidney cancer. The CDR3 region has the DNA TGTGCCAGTGTGAACTCCGGGACAGGTGCTAACTATGGCTACACCTTC. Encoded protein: CASVNSGTGANYGYTF. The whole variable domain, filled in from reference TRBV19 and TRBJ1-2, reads DGGITQSPKYLFRKEGQNVTLSCEQNLNHDAMYWYRQDPGQGLRLIYYSQIVNDFQKGDIAEGYSVSREKKESFPLTVTSAQKNPTAFYLCASVNSGTGANYGYTFGSGTRLTVV.